This T cell receptor (beta chain) came from a study of early T cells in non-severe SARS-CoV-2 infection. On the study more broadly: From unsorted whole blood, bulk RNA was sequenced, and the chains remained unpaired. Broader study findings: The matching step, a VDJdb search, favored anti-spike CD8 responses and missed private and CD4 specificities.

The CDR3 has 14 residues. V was cut by 6 bases and J by 2 bases, with 11 bases left in between. This clonotype was seen at least ten times. Its specificity is not known. The TCR library protocol attached unique molecular identifiers to the individual cDNA molecules. TCRdb reanalysed the 5' RACE reads using MiXCR and keeps one entry per CDR3 protein. The table shows 50,000 to 65,000 distinct CDR3 sequences, with about an eighth occurring only once. This sequence was found in an adult who was a healthcare worker with PCR-confirmed SARS-CoV-2 infection or an uninfected control (not recorded which). The specimen was whole blood. The chain recombines TRBV12-3 or TRBV12-4 with TRBJ1-5, with D tentatively TRBD1 (6 bases). This CDR3 reads CASSQGTGNQPQHF. In DNA, the CDR3 is TGTGCCAGCAGCCAGGGGACTGGCAATCAGCCCCAGCATTTT.